These 6 T cell receptor beta chains were sequenced from one sample in a study of blood T cell repertoires in COVID-19. Sequencing was performed with immunoSEQ multiplex PCR; in TCRdb, only in-frame clones are kept and a portion is missing. The table includes 60,000 to 70,000 clones, 82% detected once. The sequencing input was peripheral blood. These receptors all stem from a human donor in a cohort sampled during active COVID-19.

The chain joins TRBV9 to TRBJ2-3; 11 positions agree with TRBD2. Germline CDR1 is SGDLS and CDR2 is YYNGEE. The CDR3 has 15 residues. The V segment lost 1 base and the J segment 6 bases; nucleotides outside the gene matches: 4. CDR3 region: CASSVRSSGGDTQYF. The CDR3 DNA sequence: TGTGCCAGCAGCGTACGGTCTAGCGGGGGGGATACGCAGTATTTT.

The chain employs TRBV7-9 and TRBJ2-3; 10 bases match TRBD2. The CDR3 covers 17 residues. J lost 2 bases, V lost 5 bases, and 10 bases had no gene match. Germline V gene data show CDR1 as SEHNR and CDR2 as FQNEAQ (reference sequence). The CDR3 spells CASSGERGGRVTDTQYF. CDR3 sequence (DNA): TGTGCCAGCAGCGGAGAGCGGGGGGGCCGAGTCACAGATACGCAGTATTTT.

The chain recombines TRBV6-2 or TRBV6-3 with TRBJ1-5, with D perhaps matching TRBD1 (6 bases). Germline lookup yields CDR1 MNHEY and CDR2 SVGEGT. The CDR3 has 20 amino acids. V dropped 6 bases and J dropped 4 bases, with 31 bases sitting between them. CDR3 coding DNA: TGTGCCAGCAGCGGACCTCCTCAACGGACAGCGGGGCGACCTAATCAGCCCCAGCATTTT. It codes for CASSGPPQRTAGRPNQPQHF.

The V call is TRBV5-1, the J call TRBJ2-2; D is possibly TRBD2 (6 bases). CDR1 is SGHRS and CDR2 is YFSETQ in the germline V gene. This CDR3 is 12 amino acids long. Trimming removed 3 bases at V and 9 bases at J, with 9 bases between. CDR3: CASSSGRWELFF. DNA of the CDR3: TGCGCCAGCAGCTCGGGGAGGTGGGAGCTGTTTTTT.

This clone was seen more than once but under ten times. This chain uses TRBV5-1 with TRBJ2-7; D perhaps matches TRBD1 (5 bases). Germline CDR1 is SGHRS and CDR2 is YFSETQ. The V end lost 7 bases, the J end lost 0 bases, and 17 bases lay between the germline ends. CDR3 size: 15 residues. CDR3 nucleotide sequence: TGCGCCAGCGCCCCCCGCAGGGATCCCTCCTACGAGCAGTACTTC. This gives the protein CASAPRRDPSYEQYF.

V gene TRBV5-4 combines with J gene TRBJ2-5, with D possibly TRBD1 on 5 matching bases. Trimming stripped 0 bases from V and 1 base from J, with 10 bases between. The CDR3 totals 15 residues. Germline-derived CDR1 and CDR2 are SGHNT and YYREEE (reference sequence). CDR3 sequence reads: CASSLGRTPQETQYF. For the CDR3, the DNA is TGTGCCAGCAGCTTGGGTCGGACACCCCAAGAGACCCAGTACTTC.